The sequence of this T cell receptor beta chain was determined in a study of blood T cell repertoires in COVID-19. Trimming took off 3 bases at V and 6 bases at J, with 12 bases between the two ends. The CDR3 extends over 13 amino acids. CDR1 is SGHKS and CDR2 is YYEKEE in the germline V gene (reference sequence). The protocol was immunoSEQ multiplex PCR, while the TCRdb copy is restricted to in-frame clones and leaves out a portion. The table records under 200,000 clones, about 90% of them present only once. The TCR was taken from a man in his sixties with active or convalescent COVID-19. The chain is built from TRBV5-5 and TRBJ1-1, with D perhaps TRBD1 (6 bases). Sequenced: peripheral blood. As DNA, the CDR3 is TGTGCCAGCAGCTCCCACAGGGAGCCTGAAGCTTTCTTT. Translating it yields CASSSHREPEAFF. The full variable domain, its missing parts supplied by reference TRBV5-5 and TRBJ1-1, is DAGVTQSPTHLIKTRGQQVTLRCSPISGHKSVSWYQQVLGQGPQFIFQYYEKEERGRGNFPDRFSARQFPNYSSELNVNALLLGDSALYLCASSSHREPEAFFGQGTRLTVV.